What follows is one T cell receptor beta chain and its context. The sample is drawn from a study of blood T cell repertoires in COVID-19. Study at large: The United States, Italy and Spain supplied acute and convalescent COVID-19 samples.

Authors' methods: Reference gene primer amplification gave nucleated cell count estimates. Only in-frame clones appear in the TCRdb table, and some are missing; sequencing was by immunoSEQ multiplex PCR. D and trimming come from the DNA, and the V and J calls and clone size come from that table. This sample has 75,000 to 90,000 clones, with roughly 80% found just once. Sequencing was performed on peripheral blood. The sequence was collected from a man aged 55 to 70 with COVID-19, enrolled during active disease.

CDR3 in DNA: TGCGCCAGCAGCTTGAATCCCGCTGGAGGGCTTTTCGAGCAGTACTTC. This translates into CASSLNPAGGLFEQYF. This rearrangement joins TRBV5-1 to TRBJ2-7, with D possibly TRBD2 on 6 matching bases. Deletions cut 1 base from V and 6 bases from J, with 20 bases between. This CDR3 spans 16 amino acids. Germline CDR1 is SGHRS and CDR2 is YFSETQ.